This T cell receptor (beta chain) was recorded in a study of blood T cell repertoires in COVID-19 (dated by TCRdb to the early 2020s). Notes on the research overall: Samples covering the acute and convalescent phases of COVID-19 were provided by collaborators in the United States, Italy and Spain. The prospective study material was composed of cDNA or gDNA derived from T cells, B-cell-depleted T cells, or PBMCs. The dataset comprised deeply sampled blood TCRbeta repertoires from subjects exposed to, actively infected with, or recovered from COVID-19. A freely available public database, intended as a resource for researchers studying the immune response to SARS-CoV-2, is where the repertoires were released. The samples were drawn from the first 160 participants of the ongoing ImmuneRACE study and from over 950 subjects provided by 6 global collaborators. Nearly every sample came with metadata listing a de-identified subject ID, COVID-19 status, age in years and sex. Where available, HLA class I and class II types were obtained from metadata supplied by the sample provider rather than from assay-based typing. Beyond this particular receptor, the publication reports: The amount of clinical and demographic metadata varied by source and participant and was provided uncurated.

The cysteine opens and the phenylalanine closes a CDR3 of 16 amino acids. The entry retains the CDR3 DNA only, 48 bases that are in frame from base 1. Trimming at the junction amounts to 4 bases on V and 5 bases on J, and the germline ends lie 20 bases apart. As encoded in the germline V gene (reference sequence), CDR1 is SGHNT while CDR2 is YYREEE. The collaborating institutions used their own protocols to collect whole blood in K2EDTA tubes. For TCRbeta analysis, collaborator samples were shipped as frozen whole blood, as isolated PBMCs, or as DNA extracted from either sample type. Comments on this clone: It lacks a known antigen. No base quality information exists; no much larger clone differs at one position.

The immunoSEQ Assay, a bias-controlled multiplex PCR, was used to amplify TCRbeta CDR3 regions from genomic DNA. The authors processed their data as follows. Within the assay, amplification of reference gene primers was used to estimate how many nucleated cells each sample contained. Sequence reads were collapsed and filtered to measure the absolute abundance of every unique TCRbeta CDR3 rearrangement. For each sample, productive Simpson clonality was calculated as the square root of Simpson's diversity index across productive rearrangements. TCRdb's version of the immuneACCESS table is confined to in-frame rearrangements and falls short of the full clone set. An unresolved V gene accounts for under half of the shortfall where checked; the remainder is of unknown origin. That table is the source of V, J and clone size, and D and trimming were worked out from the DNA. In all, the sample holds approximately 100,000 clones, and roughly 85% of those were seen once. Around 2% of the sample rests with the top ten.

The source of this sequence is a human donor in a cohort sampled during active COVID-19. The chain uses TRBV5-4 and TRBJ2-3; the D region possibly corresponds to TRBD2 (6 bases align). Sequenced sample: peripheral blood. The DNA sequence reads TGTGCCAGCAGCCCGACTAGTCTGACACGTGTAGATACGCAGTATTTT. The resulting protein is CASSPTSLTRVDTQYF.